The present T cell receptor beta chain was sequenced within a study of technical replicates of blood from a few donors. This CDR3 is built from 13 residues. Trimming took off 4 bases at V and 9 bases at J, with 16 bases between the two ends. CDR1 and CDR2 from the germline V gene are SGHDN and FVKESK. Sequencing used immunoSEQ multiplex PCR; TCRdb keeps in-frame clones, though not all of them. The profile shows 65,000 to 95,000 clones, 70% to 90% of them singletons. The V call is TRBV14, the J call TRBJ2-7; D perhaps matches TRBD1 (6 bases). This receptor was obtained from a human donor in good health. Some clones in this sample may be carry-over from other donors' samples. Material: PBMCs. The CDR3 loop is CASSLIRGSGQYF. The CDR3 DNA is TGTGCCAGCAGCCTAATCAGGGGTTCCGGGCAGTACTTC. Full variable domain (outside the CDR3, taken from reference TRBV14 and TRBJ2-7): EAGVTQFPSHSVIEKGQTVTLRCDPISGHDNLYWYRRVMGKEIKFLLHFVKESKQDESGMPNNRFLAERTGGTYSTLKVQPAELEDSGVYFCASSLIRGSGQYFGPGTRLTVT.